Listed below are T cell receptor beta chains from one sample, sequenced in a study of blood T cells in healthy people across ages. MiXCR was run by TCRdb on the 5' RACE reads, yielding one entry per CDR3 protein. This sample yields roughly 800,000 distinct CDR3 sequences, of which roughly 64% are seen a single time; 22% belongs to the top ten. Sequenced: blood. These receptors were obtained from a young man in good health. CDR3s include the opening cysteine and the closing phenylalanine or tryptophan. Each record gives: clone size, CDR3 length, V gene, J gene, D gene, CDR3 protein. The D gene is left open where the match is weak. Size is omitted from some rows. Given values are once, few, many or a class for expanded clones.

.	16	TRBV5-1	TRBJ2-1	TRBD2	CASSLATSGRGNEQFF
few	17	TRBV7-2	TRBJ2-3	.	CASSLVVSRGGTDTQYF
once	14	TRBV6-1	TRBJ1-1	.	CASSERQMNTEAFF
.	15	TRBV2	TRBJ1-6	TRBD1	CASRERTGNDSPLHF
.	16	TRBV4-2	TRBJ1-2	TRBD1	CASSQERWDRVSGYTF
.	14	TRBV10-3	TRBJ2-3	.	CAISLDKSTDTQYF
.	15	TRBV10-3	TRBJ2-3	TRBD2	CAISDGGTSTDTQYF
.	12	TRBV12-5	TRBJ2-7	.	CASGLAKHEQYF
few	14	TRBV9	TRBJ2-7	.	CASSHRDTPYEQYF
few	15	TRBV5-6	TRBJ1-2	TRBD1	CASSRGTGANYGYTF
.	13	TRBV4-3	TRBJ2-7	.	CASSQGSFNEQYF
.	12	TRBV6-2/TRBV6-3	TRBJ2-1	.	CASSFGGDGQFF
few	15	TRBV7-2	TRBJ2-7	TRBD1	CASSRDRDSHYEQYF
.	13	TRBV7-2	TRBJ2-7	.	CASSLLPRDEQYF